One and the same sample provided the 29 T cell receptor beta chains below, sequenced in a study of blood T cell repertoires in COVID-19. Measured with immunoSEQ multiplex PCR; TCRdb has only the in-frame clones, and not every one. The sample lists about 200,000 clones; more than 70% were seen once. Sequences were obtained from peripheral blood. These receptor sequences come from a man aged 40-49 years with active or convalescent COVID-19.

V gene TRBV12-3 or TRBV12-4 combines with J gene TRBJ2-7, with TRBD1 identical over 10 bases. The CDR3 extends over 13 amino acids. V shed 7 bases and J 5 bases; nucleotides not matched to a gene: 5. This CDR3 reads CASTTGTGDEQYF. In nucleotides, the CDR3 is TGTGCCAGCACTACCGGGACAGGGGACGAGCAGTACTTC.

V usage is TRBV3-1 (or the pseudogene TRBV3-2) and J usage is TRBJ1-1; TRBD1 is a possible D gene (5 bases). Trimming removed 3 bases at V and 3 bases at J, with 11 bases between. The germline V gene has CDR1 LGHDT and CDR2 YNNKEL (reference sequence). The CDR3 runs to 14 residues. CDR3 region: CASSHPQGDTEAFF. In DNA, the CDR3 is TGTGCCAGCAGCCATCCTCAAGGGGACACTGAAGCTTTCTTT.

V usage is TRBV20-1 and J usage is TRBJ1-2; possible D gene TRBD1, 5 bases. Per germline, CDR1 DFQATT and CDR2 SNEGSKA (reference sequence). This CDR3 spans 11 amino acids. V was clipped by 6 bases and J by 5 bases, with 10 bases between them. CDR3 region: CSAHQGYGYTF. CDR3 bases: TGCAGTGCCCACCAGGGATATGGCTACACCTTC.

This rearrangement joins TRBV24-1 to TRBJ2-1; TRBD1 matches at 10 bases. Germline V lookup: CDR1 KGHDR, CDR2 SFDVKD. After removal of 1 base from V and 3 bases from J, the junction contained 8 bases not matched to a gene. The CDR3 has 18 amino acids. CDR3 amino acids: CATSDLRKGQGFYNEQFF. The CDR3 DNA is TGTGCCACCAGTGATTTACGGAAGGGACAGGGGTTCTACAATGAGCAGTTCTTC.

The chain is built from TRBV5-6 and TRBJ1-6; TRBD1 is a possible D gene (6 bases). The CDR3 has 15 residues. Germline values: CDR1 SGHDT, CDR2 YYEEEE. V was pared by 4 bases and J by 7 bases, with 15 bases between. The CDR3 DNA sequence: TGTGCCAGCAGCACCCGACAGGCTTTGAATTCACCCCTCCACTTT. Amino acid sequence: CASSTRQALNSPLHF.

This rearrangement joins TRBV11-2 to TRBJ2-2; TRBD2 matches 9 bases. V shed 0 bases, J shed 8 bases, and the junction held 7 bases outside the gene matches. CDR3 size: 16 residues. The germline V gene encodes CDR1 SGHAT and CDR2 FQNNGV. The CDR3 DNA reads as TGTGCCAGCAGCTTAGAGGGTAGCGGGAGAGGAGGGGAGCTGTTTTTT. As protein: CASSLEGSGRGGELFF.

J is TRBJ2-7 and V is TRBV27; TRBD1 matches at 10 bases. Germline values: CDR1 MNHEY, CDR2 SMNVEV (reference sequence). J gave up 5 bases and V 9 bases, and 4 bases lay outside the gene matches. The CDR3 consists of 12 residues. In nucleotides, the CDR3 is TGTGCCAGTTCCGACAGGGGGCACGAGCAGTACTTC. Protein sequence: CASSDRGHEQYF.

This chain links TRBV6-5 with TRBJ1-1; D unclear. Germline V gene data show CDR1 as MNHEY and CDR2 as SVGAGI. V was shortened by 0 bases and J by 1 base, with 6 bases between the two germline ends. The CDR3 has 14 residues. CDR3 DNA: TGTGCCAGCAGTTACTCGGTACAGAACACTGAAGCTTTCTTT. Encoded protein: CASSYSVQNTEAFF.

The sample holds a few counts of this clone. V and J are TRBV10-3 and TRBJ1-1; TRBD1 agrees at 7 bases. The trim removed 8 bases at V and 2 bases at J, leaving 8 bases unmatched. Germline CDR1 is ENHRY and CDR2 is SYGVKD. The CDR3 length is 14 residues. The DNA for the CDR3 is TGTGCCATCGGTAGGGGGACAGAAAACACTGAAGCTTTCTTT. Translated: CAIGRGTENTEAFF.

The sample holds one count of this clone. This chain connects TRBV10-3 to TRBJ2-1, with 9 bases fitting TRBD1. Trimming took 10 bases from V and 1 from J; bases not matched to a gene: 11. Germline V lookup: CDR1 ENHRY, CDR2 SYGVKD. CDR3 size: 16 residues. CDR3 bases: TGTGCCACGTCCTCCGACAGGGGGTTTTCCTACAATGAGCAGTTCTTC. Amino acids: CATSSDRGFSYNEQFF.

Written as DNA, the CDR3 is TGTGCCAGCAGCTTGGGCCTTTTTGGTTCACCCCTCCACTTT. Protein: CASSLGLFGSPLHF. The rearrangement uses TRBV13 and TRBJ1-6; D gene unclear. Trimming left V 3 bases short and J 9 bases short, with 12 bases between. Germline loops: CDR1 PRHDT, CDR2 FYEKMQ (reference sequence). The CDR3 contains 14 residues.

The rearrangement uses TRBV7-2 and TRBJ2-2; possible D gene TRBD2, 6 bases. V gave up 1 base and J gave up 4 bases, with 7 bases separating them. CDR1 and CDR2 (germline): SGHTA, FQGNSA. The CDR3 is made up of 14 amino acids. CDR3 in DNA: TGTGCCAGCAGCTTAGGGGAGGCCACCGGGGAGCTGTTTTTT. Amino acid sequence: CASSLGEATGELFF.

This clone was seen just once. The rearrangement joins TRBV5-1 to TRBJ2-1; 8 bases match TRBD1. CDR1 and CDR2 from the germline V gene are SGHRS and YFSETQ. This CDR3 has 15 residues. After removal of 3 bases from V and 7 bases from J, the junction contained 9 bases not matched to a gene. CDR3 sequence (DNA): TGCGCCAGCAGCTCTACAGGGGGTTGGGAAAATGAGCAGTTCTTC. It translates to CASSSTGGWENEQFF.

This clone was observed a single time. The J gene is TRBJ2-4, the V gene TRBV28; weak D call: TRBD2 (6 bases). V dropped 3 bases and J dropped 0 bases, with 12 bases sitting between them. Germline values: CDR1 MDHEN, CDR2 SYDVKM. The CDR3 is 16 residues long. CDR3 in amino acids: CASSFQPGLAKNIQYF. CDR3 in DNA: TGTGCCAGCAGTTTCCAGCCGGGACTAGCCAAAAACATTCAGTACTTC.

This clone came up once. The chain uses TRBV28 and TRBJ2-1; 11 positions agree with TRBD2. Germline CDR1 and CDR2: MDHEN and SYDVKM. The CDR3 length is 16 residues. With V trimmed by 6 bases and J by 4 bases, 8 bases remained unmatched. The CDR3 here is CASRLLTSGSYNEQFF. The CDR3 bases are TGTGCCAGCAGACTCCTAACTAGCGGGAGTTACAATGAGCAGTTCTTC.

The chain combines TRBV9 with TRBJ1-1; D remains unclear. From germline, CDR1 is SGDLS and CDR2 YYNGEE. CDR3 length: 15 amino acids. Trimming removed 2 bases at V and 0 bases at J, with 11 bases between. CDR3 in DNA: TGTGCCAGCAGCGTCGGAGTCTACATGAACACTGAAGCTTTCTTT. It codes for CASSVGVYMNTEAFF.

The chain employs TRBV28 and TRBJ2-7, with TRBD1 identical over 9 bases. The CDR3 sequence is 15 residues long. J gave up 5 bases and V 5 bases, and 10 bases lay outside the gene matches. The V gene's germline CDR1 is MDHEN and CDR2 SYDVKM. The CDR3 sequence is CASSIRDRDFNEQYF. The CDR3 nucleotides are TGTGCCAGCAGTATCCGGGACAGGGATTTCAACGAGCAGTACTTC.

This chain uses TRBV24-1 with TRBJ2-3, with D possibly matching TRBD1 (5 bases). The V end was cut by 5 bases, the J end by 3 bases, with 11 bases between. The CDR3 length is 14 residues. Looked up from germline, CDR1 is KGHDR and CDR2 is SFDVKD. The CDR3 reads CATSGTTRTDTQYF. The CDR3 DNA reads as TGTGCCACCAGTGGGACAACCCGTACAGATACGCAGTATTTT.

This chain uses TRBV11-1 with TRBJ2-2, with 9 bases identical to TRBD2. Germline trimming cut 0 bases from V and 6 bases from J; bases unmatched to any gene: 8. CDR1 SGHAT and CDR2 FQDESV come from the germline V gene (reference sequence). The CDR3 runs 17 residues. CDR3 in DNA: TGTGCCAGCAGCTTAGCGGTAATAGCGGGAGTCTCCGGGGAGCTGTTTTTT. Protein product: CASSLAVIAGVSGELFF.

V usage is TRBV28 and J usage is TRBJ2-7, with 8 bases fitting TRBD1. Germline CDR1 reads MDHEN; CDR2 reads SYDVKM. The V segment lost 8 bases and the J segment 4 bases; nucleotides outside the gene matches: 10. The CDR3 totals 14 residues. CDR3 DNA: TGTGCCAGCGAAACAGGGGGAACCTTTTACGAGCAGTACTTC. Protein product: CASETGGTFYEQYF.

The sample holds one count of this clone. The genes are TRBV6-5 and TRBJ1-5, with no clear D. The V end was cut by 7 bases, the J end by 5 bases, with 12 bases between. The germline gives CDR1 MNHEY, CDR2 SVGAGI. The CDR3 length is 13 residues. The CDR3 here is CASTIGRDQPQHF. In DNA form, the CDR3 reads TGTGCCAGCACTATTGGCCGGGATCAGCCCCAGCATTTT.

CDR3 coding DNA: TGTGCCAGCAGTCAGGGGGTCGCGGGGCCCCAGCATTTT. Residues: CASSQGVAGPQHF. The chain employs TRBV27 and TRBJ1-5; TRBD1 matches at 7 bases. The V and J ends lost 5 bases and 9 bases, in that order; junction bases with no gene match: 7. Germline CDR1 MNHEY, CDR2 SMNVEV (reference sequence). The CDR3 totals 13 residues.

V gene TRBV6-5 combines with J gene TRBJ2-3, with 7 bases matching TRBD1. Germline V CDR1 and CDR2: MNHEY, SVGAGI. V dropped 2 bases and J dropped 2; count of bases not matched to a gene: 4. This CDR3 has 15 residues. For the CDR3, the DNA is TGTGCCAGCAGTTACCGAGACAGGGTCACAGATACGCAGTATTTT. Protein sequence: CASSYRDRVTDTQYF.

The CDR3 reads CASGDRERSGANVLTF. CDR3 coding DNA: TGCGCCAGCGGGGACAGGGAAAGGTCTGGGGCCAACGTCCTGACTTTC. This rearrangement joins TRBV5-1 to TRBJ2-6; 9 bases match TRBD1. The germline V gene has CDR1 SGHRS and CDR2 YFSETQ. The CDR3 spans 16 residues. Germline trimming cut 7 bases from V and 1 base from J; bases unmatched to any gene: 6.

V and J are TRBV5-1 and TRBJ1-2; 9 positions match TRBD1. This CDR3 comprises 15 residues. V gave up 4 bases and J gave up 0 bases; unmatched junction bases: 4. Germline values: CDR1 SGHRS, CDR2 YFSETQ. The chain's CDR3 is CASSVQGAANYGYTF. DNA of the CDR3: TGCGCCAGCAGCGTACAGGGGGCGGCTAACTATGGCTACACCTTC.

The chain joins TRBV6-2 or TRBV6-3 to TRBJ1-2; no reliable D call. This CDR3 is built from 14 residues. From germline, CDR1 is MNHEY and CDR2 SVGEGT. The germline V and J ends were trimmed by 2 bases and 3 bases, with 10 bases remaining between them. CDR3 DNA sequence: TGTGCCAGCAGTTACGGTGATGGAGACTATGGCTACACCTTC. It translates to CASSYGDGDYGYTF.

This chain connects TRBV5-1 to TRBJ2-4; tentatively, D is TRBD1 (5 bases). The CDR3 runs 15 residues. Trimming shortened V by 2 bases and J by 0 bases, and 9 bases separated the two germline ends. Germline assignment: CDR1 SGHRS and CDR2 YFSETQ. The CDR3 DNA reads TGCGCCAGCAGCTTAGGACAAATAGCCAAAAACATTCAGTACTTC. Its translation is CASSLGQIAKNIQYF. The full variable domain, completed using reference TRBV5-1 and TRBJ2-4, is KAGVTQTPRYLIKTRGQQVTLSCSPISGHRSVSWYQQTPGQGLQFLFEYFSETQRNKGNFPGRFSGRQFSNSRSEMNVSTLELGDSALYLCASSLGQIAKNIQYFGAGTRLSVL.

The count of this clone is one. The chain combines TRBV9 with TRBJ1-5; 7 bases are a match to TRBD1. Trimming removed 3 bases from V and 3 bases from J; junction bases left unmatched: 3. The CDR3 contains 14 residues. Looked up from germline, CDR1 is SGDLS and CDR2 is YYNGEE. The CDR3 protein is CASSETGSNQPQHF. DNA for the CDR3: TGTGCCAGCAGCGAGACAGGGTCCAATCAGCCCCAGCATTTT.

The V gene is TRBV5-1, the J gene TRBJ1-4; perhaps TRBD1 as D (6 bases). V lost 0 bases, J lost 8 bases, and 14 bases lay in between. Germline V lookup: CDR1 SGHRS, CDR2 YFSETQ. The CDR3 has 15 residues. The CDR3 region has the DNA TGCGCCAGCAGCTTGGAAGGCTCGGGGGGCGAAAAACTGTTTTTT. This translates into CASSLEGSGGEKLFF.